These 17 T cell receptor beta chains were sequenced from one sample in a study of blood T cell repertoires in COVID-19. Sequencing was performed with immunoSEQ multiplex PCR; in TCRdb, only in-frame clones are kept and a portion is missing. In the table there are approximately 33,000 clones, approximately 78% of which are singletons. Material for sequencing was peripheral blood. The receptors were gathered from a man aged 65-85 years with acute or convalescent COVID-19.

This clone was picked up a small number of times. This chain joins TRBV19 and TRBJ1-1, with D uncertain. V lost 3 bases, J lost 3 bases, and 11 bases lay in between. Germline loops: CDR1 LNHDA, CDR2 SQIVND (reference sequence). CDR3 size: 14 residues. CDR3 region: CASSIGETYTEAFF. For the CDR3, the DNA is TGTGCCAGTAGTATCGGAGAAACCTACACTGAAGCTTTCTTT.

This clone was detected a few times. CDR3 sequence reads: CASRGQFTNYGYTF. The CDR3 DNA reads TGTGCCAGTAGGGGACAGTTTACTAACTATGGCTACACCTTC. This sequence joins TRBV19 and TRBJ1-2, with TRBD1 matching 7 bases. This CDR3 region has 14 residues. The germline gives CDR1 LNHDA, CDR2 SQIVND (reference sequence). V was pared by 6 bases and J by 0 bases, with 4 bases of the junction left unmatched.

The rearrangement uses TRBV2 and TRBJ1-1; no clear D. Germline values: CDR1 SNHLY, CDR2 FYNNEI. CDR3 length: 11 residues. Trimming pared 8 bases from V and 1 base from J, leaving 5 bases between. The CDR3 sequence is CASQANTEAFF. The DNA for the CDR3 is TGTGCCAGCCAGGCGAACACTGAAGCTTTCTTT.

The chain carries TRBV9 and TRBJ2-1; weak D call: TRBD2 (6 bases). The CDR3 sequence is 19 residues long. Trimming took 3 bases from V and 4 from J, leaving 26 bases between them. The germline CDR1 and CDR2 sequences are SGDLS and YYNGEE. The CDR3 protein is CASSASRSSRGTQYNEQFF. Here the CDR3 DNA reads TGTGCCAGCAGCGCCTCCCGTTCCTCTCGCGGGACTCAGTACAATGAGCAGTTCTTC.

J is TRBJ2-7 and V is TRBV28; D is unclear. Trimming removed 4 bases from V and 3 bases from J, with 16 bases in between. This CDR3 is built from 15 residues. Per the germline V gene, CDR1 is MDHEN and CDR2 is SYDVKM. Here the CDR3 reads CASSSPPDTYYEQYF. CDR3 coding DNA: TGTGCCAGCAGTTCCCCCCCCGACACCTACTACGAGCAGTACTTC.

This clone was detected only once. The rearrangement joins TRBV6-5 to TRBJ1-4; 9 bases align to TRBD1. Germline trimming cut 5 bases from V and 7 bases from J; bases unmatched to any gene: 8. This CDR3 has 15 residues. Germline V lookup: CDR1 MNHEY, CDR2 SVGAGI. The CDR3 bases are TGTGCCAGCAGTAGAGGCGGGACAGGGCGTGAAAAACTGTTTTTT. This sequence encodes CASSRGGTGREKLFF.

The V call is TRBV4-3, the J call TRBJ2-3, with D maybe TRBD2 (5 bases). The germline V gene has CDR1 LGHNA and CDR2 YSLEER. The length of the CDR3 is 17 residues. The V end lost 4 bases, the J end lost 1 base, and 18 bases lay between the germline ends. The DNA for the CDR3 is TGCGCCAGCAGCCTAGCGAGTACCACACGGGGCACAGATACGCAGTATTTT. Protein: CASSLASTTRGTDTQYF.

The rearrangement joins TRBV11-2 to TRBJ2-2; D gene ambiguous. Germline V gives CDR1 SGHAT, CDR2 FQNNGV. This CDR3 spans 16 amino acids. With 1 base removed from V and 6 bases from J, the gap between germline ends came to 15 bases. CDR3 bases: TGTGCCAGCAGCTTAGGTCGTCTAGTGGAACCCGGGGAGCTGTTTTTT. Its protein product is CASSLGRLVEPGELFF.

V is TRBV6-5 and J is TRBJ1-1; D remains unclear. Trimming pared 0 bases from V and 6 bases from J, leaving 11 bases between. Germline values: CDR1 MNHEY, CDR2 SVGAGI. The CDR3 runs to 14 residues. In DNA, the CDR3 is TGTGCCAGCAGTTACTCGAGGGCAGGACCTGAAGCTTTCTTT. Translating gives CASSYSRAGPEAFF.

This rearrangement joins TRBV6-5 to TRBJ2-4; TRBD2 matches at 10 bases. The V and J ends lost 5 bases and 10 bases, in that order; junction bases with no gene match: 11. The CDR3 sequence is 15 residues long. Germline-derived CDR1 and CDR2 are MNHEY and SVGAGI. CDR3 residues: CASSPLVGAGGIQYF. For the CDR3, the DNA is TGTGCCAGCAGTCCGCTGGTTGGAGCGGGAGGGATTCAGTACTTC.

This clone showed up just a few times. The gene calls are TRBV7-2 and TRBJ2-3; 7 positions agree with TRBD2. The germline V gene has CDR1 SGHTA and CDR2 FQGNSA. CDR3 length: 15 residues. The V gene end was trimmed by 3 bases and the J gene end by 4 bases; junction bases not matched to a gene: 7. The CDR3 sequence: CASSFGGGRADTQYF. The CDR3 DNA follows: TGTGCCAGCAGCTTTGGGGGAGGGCGGGCAGATACGCAGTATTTT. The full variable domain, its missing parts supplied by reference TRBV7-2 and TRBJ2-3, is GAGVSQSPSNKVTEKGKDVELRCDPISGHTALYWYRQSLGQGLEFLIYFQGNSAPDKSGLPSDRFSAERTGGSVSTLTIQRTQQEDSAVYLCASSFGGGRADTQYFGPGTRLTVL.

This clone has only a few counts. The rearrangement links TRBV11-3 to TRBJ2-1; 14 nucleotides align to TRBD2. The germline V gene has CDR1 SGHNT and CDR2 YENEEA. The CDR3 runs to 16 residues. The V gene end was trimmed by 5 bases and the J gene end by 8 bases; junction bases not matched to a gene: 8. CDR3 sequence reads: CASSQPGLAGVHEQFF. The CDR3, as DNA: TGTGCCAGCAGCCAACCGGGACTAGCGGGAGTACATGAGCAGTTCTTC.

The chain couples TRBV14 to TRBJ2-2; TRBD1 aligns across 8 bases. Germline-derived CDR1 and CDR2 are SGHDN and FVKESK. The CDR3 loop spans 15 amino acids. V lost 1 base, J lost 7 bases, and 5 bases stayed unmatched. The CDR3: CASSQVTGGLGELFF. In DNA, the CDR3 is TGTGCCAGCAGCCAAGTTACAGGGGGGCTCGGGGAGCTGTTTTTT.

The V gene is TRBV12-3 or TRBV12-4, the J gene TRBJ1-1, with 9 bases that match TRBD1. V was pared by 8 bases and J by 1 base, with 2 bases of the junction left unmatched. The CDR3 extends over 13 amino acids. As DNA, the CDR3 is TGTGCCAGCGCGGGACAGGGGAACACTGAAGCTTTCTTT. This translates into CASAGQGNTEAFF.

V usage is TRBV14 and J usage is TRBJ1-3, with 10 bases identical to TRBD1. The trim removed 4 bases at V and 3 bases at J, leaving 3 bases unmatched. CDR3 length: 15 residues. Germline-derived CDR1 and CDR2 are SGHDN and FVKESK. The CDR3 loop reads CASSPGQGIGNTIYF. CDR3 in DNA: TGTGCCAGCAGCCCGGGACAGGGGATTGGAAACACCATATATTTT.

The V gene is TRBV13, the J gene TRBJ2-7, with D perhaps matching TRBD2 (6 bases). This CDR3 contains 16 residues. Trimming removed 5 bases from V and 0 bases from J, with 17 bases in between. The V gene's germline CDR1 is PRHDT and CDR2 FYEKMQ (reference sequence). CDR3: CASSPLRDVDSYEQYF. The CDR3, as DNA: TGTGCCAGCAGCCCCTTGCGGGACGTCGACTCCTACGAGCAGTACTTC.

This sequence joins TRBV27 and TRBJ1-4; D might be TRBD1 (6 bases). Germline CDR1 and CDR2: MNHEY and SMNVEV (reference sequence). The CDR3 totals 14 residues. V was pared by 4 bases and J by 7 bases, with 13 bases between. The CDR3, as DNA: TGTGCCAGCAGTTACGACAGGTCAGGTGAAAAACTGTTTTTT. It encodes CASSYDRSGEKLFF.